This T cell receptor (beta chain) derives from a study of blood T cell repertoires in COVID-19. This clone was seen a few times. Sequencing used immunoSEQ multiplex PCR; TCRdb keeps in-frame clones, though not all of them. This sample has some 140,000 clones; about 79% occur once, and the top ten carry 3%. The length of the CDR3 is 12 residues. Germline V gene lookup returns CDR1 SGHTA and CDR2 FQGNSA. The ends were cut back, 5 bases at V and 10 bases at J, with 12 bases in the middle. V is TRBV7-2 and J is TRBJ1-5, with D uncertain. Material for sequencing was peripheral blood. This TCR derives from an elderly woman with acute or convalescent COVID-19. This CDR3 is CASSATSLPQHF. DNA for the CDR3: TGTGCCAGCAGCGCCACAAGTTTACCCCAGCATTTT.